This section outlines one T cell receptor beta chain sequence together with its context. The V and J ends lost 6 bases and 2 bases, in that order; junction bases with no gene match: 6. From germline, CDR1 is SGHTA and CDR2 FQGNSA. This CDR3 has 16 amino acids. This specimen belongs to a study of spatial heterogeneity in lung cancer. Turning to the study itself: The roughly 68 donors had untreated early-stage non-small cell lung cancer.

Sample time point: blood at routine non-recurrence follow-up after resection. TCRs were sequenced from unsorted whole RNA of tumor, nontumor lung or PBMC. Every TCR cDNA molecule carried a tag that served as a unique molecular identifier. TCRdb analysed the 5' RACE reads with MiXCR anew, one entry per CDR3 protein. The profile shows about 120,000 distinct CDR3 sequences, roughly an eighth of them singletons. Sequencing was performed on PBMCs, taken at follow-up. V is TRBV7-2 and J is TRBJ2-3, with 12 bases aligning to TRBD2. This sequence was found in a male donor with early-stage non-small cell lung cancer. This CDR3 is CASSSLAGGSTDTQYF. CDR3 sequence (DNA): TGTGCCAGCAGTTCCCTAGCGGGGGGGTCCACAGATACGCAGTATTTT.